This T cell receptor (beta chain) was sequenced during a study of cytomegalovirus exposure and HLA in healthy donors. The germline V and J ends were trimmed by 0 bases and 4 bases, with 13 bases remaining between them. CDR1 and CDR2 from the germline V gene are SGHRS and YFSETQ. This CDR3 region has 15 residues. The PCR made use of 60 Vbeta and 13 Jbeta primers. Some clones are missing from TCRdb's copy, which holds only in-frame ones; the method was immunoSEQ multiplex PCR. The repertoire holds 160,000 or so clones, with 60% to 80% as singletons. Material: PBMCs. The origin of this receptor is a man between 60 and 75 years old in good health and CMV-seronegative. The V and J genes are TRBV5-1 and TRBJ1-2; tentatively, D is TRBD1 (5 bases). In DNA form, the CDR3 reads TGCGCCAGCAGCTTGGGCTTAACAGGTCCCTATGGCTACACCTTC. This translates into CASSLGLTGPYGYTF.